Listed here are 31 T cell receptor beta chains from one sample, sequenced in a study of T cells after somatic rescue of genetic block. Some clones are missing from TCRdb's copy, which holds only in-frame ones; the method was immunoSEQ multiplex PCR. In the table there are about 12,000 clones, around four fifths of which are singletons. Input material: peripheral blood mononuclear cells (PBMCs). The receptors shown here come from a boy aged 5-17 years.

This clone has just one count. This chain uses TRBV28 with TRBJ2-7; D unclear. The germline V and J ends were trimmed by 7 bases and 5 bases, with 12 bases remaining between them. Germline-derived CDR1 and CDR2 are MDHEN and SYDVKM. CDR3 size: 12 residues. CDR3 sequence (DNA): TGTGCCAGCAAAGTTCAAGACCACGAGCAGTACTTC. Residues: CASKVQDHEQYF.

This clone was picked up a small number of times. The CDR3 here is CASSVGGISNQPQHF. CDR3 DNA sequence: TGTGCCAGCAGTGTGGGAGGGATCAGCAATCAGCCCCAGCATTTT. The rearrangement joins TRBV2 to TRBJ1-5; D gene ambiguous. CDR1 and CDR2 from the germline V gene are SNHLY and FYNNEI. There are 15 residues in the CDR3. Trimming took off 4 bases at V and 1 base at J, with 11 bases between the two ends. Variable domain in full (rest from reference TRBV2 and TRBJ1-5): EPEVTQTPSHQVTQMGQEVILRCVPISNHLYFYWYRQILGQKVEFLVSFYNNEISEKSEIFDDQFSVERPDGSNFTLKIRSTKLEDSAMYFCASSVGGISNQPQHFGDGTRLSIL.

This clone was observed a handful of times. The rearrangement uses TRBV5-4 and TRBJ1-2, with D unclear. This CDR3 has 12 residues. Germline V gene sequence: CDR1 SGHNT, CDR2 YYREEE (reference sequence). With 1 base removed from V and 8 bases from J, the gap between germline ends came to 9 bases. CDR3 nucleotide sequence: TGTGCCAGCAGCTTGAGGTCATTCGGCTACACCTTC. This encodes CASSLRSFGYTF.

This chain joins TRBV7-9 and TRBJ2-7, with D tentatively TRBD1 or TRBD2 (5 bases each). CDR1 and CDR2 from the germline V gene are SEHNR and FQNEAQ (reference sequence). Trimming stripped 5 bases from V and 0 bases from J, with 14 bases between. This CDR3 spans 15 amino acids. The CDR3 DNA follows: TGTGCCAGCAGCCCTGTGGGACCTAGCTCCTACGAGCAGTACTTC. It is translated as CASSPVGPSSYEQYF. The complete variable domain, with remaining parts taken from reference TRBV7-9 and TRBJ2-7, reads DTGVSQNPRHKITKRGQNVTFRCDPISEHNRLYWYRQTLGQGPEFLTYFQNEAQLEKSRLLSDRFSAERPKGSFSTLEIQRTEQGDSAMYLCASSPVGPSSYEQYFGPGTRLTVT.

This clone was seen a few times. V is TRBV20-1 and J is TRBJ2-3; no clear D gene. Germline V lookup: CDR1 DFQATT, CDR2 SNEGSKA (reference sequence). With 5 bases removed from V and 3 bases from J, the gap between germline ends came to 6 bases. The CDR3 is made up of 11 amino acids. In DNA, the CDR3 is TGCAGTGCTGGCCAAACAGATACGCAGTATTTT. It specifies CSAGQTDTQYF.

The rearrangement links TRBV6-4 to TRBJ2-7; a weak D match, TRBD2 (6 bases). From germline, CDR1 is MRHNA and CDR2 SNTAGT. The CDR3 is 12 amino acids. V lost 2 bases to trimming and J lost 7 bases, with 9 bases between them. The CDR3 DNA is TGTGCCAGCAGTGACCTGGGGAGGGAGCAGTACTTC. This codes for CASSDLGREQYF.

The CDR3 DNA sequence: TGTGCCAGCAGCAGGCAGGGCAATCAGCCCCAGCATTTT. The encoded protein is CASSRQGNQPQHF. The chain is built from TRBV9 and TRBJ1-5; D not certain. The germline V gene encodes CDR1 SGDLS and CDR2 YYNGEE. The CDR3 runs to 13 residues. The V gene lost 4 bases and the J gene lost 2 bases, with 7 bases spanning the gap.

The CDR3 region has the DNA TGTGCCAGCAGCCAAGGATTGCAGGATCTGGGAGATACGCAGTATTTT. This codes for CASSQGLQDLGDTQYF. This rearrangement joins TRBV4-2 to TRBJ2-3; D uncertain. The V end was cut by 1 base, the J end by 5 bases, with 16 bases between. The germline CDR1 and CDR2 sequences are LGHNA and YNFKEQ. The CDR3 has 16 residues.

The chain joins TRBV9 to TRBJ1-3, with D perhaps matching TRBD1 (6 bases). The CDR3 has 16 amino acids. Germline assignment: CDR1 SGDLS and CDR2 YYNGEE. V gave up 4 bases and J gave up 1 base, with 15 bases separating them. CDR3 sequence: CASSIYRVGSGNTIYF. CDR3 nucleotides: TGTGCCAGCAGCATATACAGGGTAGGGTCTGGAAACACCATATATTTT.

The gene calls are TRBV5-6 and TRBJ2-5, with TRBD1 as a possible D gene (8 bases). Deletions cut 3 bases from V and 4 bases from J, with 19 bases between. Germline CDR1 reads SGHDT; CDR2 reads YYEEEE. CDR3 length: 16 residues. The CDR3, as DNA: TGTGCCAGCAGCTCCGTCGAGAACAGGGGGGGAGAGACCCAGTACTTC. Amino acid sequence: CASSSVENRGGETQYF. Using reference TRBV5-6 and TRBJ2-5 for the parts outside the CDR3, the full variable domain is DAGVTQSPTHLIKTRGQQVTLRCSPKSGHDTVSWYQQALGQGPQFIFQYYEEEERQRGNFPDRFSGHQFPNYSSELNVNALLLGDSALYLCASSSVENRGGETQYFGPGTRLLVL.

By share, this clone ranks as medium-sized (0.01 to 0.1%). The chain couples TRBV7-9 to TRBJ2-7, with 8 bases identical to TRBD2. In germline, CDR1 is SEHNR, CDR2 FQNEAQ (reference sequence). The junction had 7 bases not matched to a gene; V was cut back by 4 bases and J by 5 bases. CDR3 length: 14 residues. The DNA for the CDR3 is TGTGCCAGCAGCTCAGGACTAGCAATCAACGAGCAGTACTTC. The encoded protein is CASSSGLAINEQYF.

The rearrangement links TRBV11-3 to TRBJ1-6; D ambiguous. The CDR3 runs to 13 residues. CDR1 is SGHNT, CDR2 YENEEA, per germline. Trimming left V 5 bases short and J 6 bases short, with 8 bases between. Here the CDR3 DNA reads TGTGCCAGCAGCATCGGATCTAATTCACCCCTCCACTTT. Translation: CASSIGSNSPLHF. Drawing the rest from reference TRBV11-3 and TRBJ1-6, the complete variable domain is EAGVVQSPRYKIIEKKQPVAFWCNPISGHNTLYWYLQNLGQGPELLIRYENEEAVDDSQLPKDRFSAERLKGVDSTLKIQPAELGDSAVYLCASSIGSNSPLHFGNGTRLTVT.

This clone showed up just once. This chain connects TRBV7-2 to TRBJ1-2; TRBD1 agrees at 9 bases. V trimming: 5 bases; J trimming: 8 bases; junction bases outside the gene matches: 12. Germline V gene lookup returns CDR1 SGHTA and CDR2 FQGNSA. The CDR3 contains 15 residues. In nucleotides, the CDR3 is TGTGCCAGCAGCCCGACCGGGACAGGGATACTGGGCTACACCTTC. Translated, it gives CASSPTGTGILGYTF.

V gene TRBV7-9 combines with J gene TRBJ1-2; D unclear. The CDR3 is 15 amino acids. V lost 10 bases and J lost 0, with 18 bases in between. Germline loops: CDR1 SEHNR, CDR2 FQNEAQ (reference sequence). CDR3 loop: CATLKRRTTNYGYTF. CDR3 nucleotide sequence: TGTGCCACCCTGAAGAGGCGGACCACTAACTATGGCTACACCTTC. Drawing the rest from reference TRBV7-9 and TRBJ1-2, the complete variable domain is DTGVSQNPRHKITKRGQNVTFRCDPISEHNRLYWYRQTLGQGPEFLTYFQNEAQLEKSRLLSDRFSAERPKGSFSTLEIQRTEQGDSAMYLCATLKRRTTNYGYTFGSGTRLTVV.

Only one count was recorded for this clone. The rearrangement joins TRBV7-9 to TRBJ2-7; D is ambiguous. Trimming removed 5 bases from V and 6 bases from J, with 14 bases in between. Germline assignment: CDR1 SEHNR and CDR2 FQNEAQ (reference sequence). The CDR3 covers 13 residues. This CDR3 is CASSPSIEREQYF. CDR3 in DNA: TGTGCCAGCAGCCCCAGCATAGAGCGCGAGCAGTACTTC.

J is TRBJ2-2 and V is TRBV5-1; tentative D call: TRBD2 (6 bases). Germline assignment: CDR1 SGHRS and CDR2 YFSETQ. The CDR3 spans 14 residues. V dropped 4 bases and J dropped 5 bases, with 12 bases sitting between them. Here the CDR3 DNA reads TGCGCCAGCAGCATAGGGACTGCTACCGGGGAGCTGTTTTTT. This codes for CASSIGTATGELFF.

The rearrangement links TRBV5-1 to TRBJ1-2, with a weak D call TRBD1 (6 bases). V was shortened by 7 bases and J by 7 bases, with 23 bases between the two germline ends. The CDR3 is made up of 15 amino acids. Germline CDR1 reads SGHRS; CDR2 reads YFSETQ. The CDR3 region has the DNA TGCGCCAGCGGCTCCAGGACAGAGCCTATGGGTGGCTACACCTTC. Protein: CASGSRTEPMGGYTF. Based on the CDR3 plus reference TRBV5-1 and TRBJ1-2, the full variable domain is KAGVTQTPRYLIKTRGQQVTLSCSPISGHRSVSWYQQTPGQGLQFLFEYFSETQRNKGNFPGRFSGRQFSNSRSEMNVSTLELGDSALYLCASGSRTEPMGGYTFGSGTRLTVV.

This clone was observed a few times. This chain uses TRBV27 with TRBJ2-6; D remains ambiguous. CDR3 length: 14 residues. Trimming left V 6 bases short and J 0 bases short, with 6 bases between. Per the germline V gene, CDR1 is MNHEY and CDR2 is SMNVEV (reference sequence). CDR3: CASSTASGANVLTF. For the CDR3, the DNA is TGTGCCAGCAGCACAGCCTCTGGGGCCAACGTCCTGACTTTC.

The chain joins TRBV28 to TRBJ2-7, with 14 bases matching TRBD2. The CDR3 length is 19 residues. In germline, CDR1 is MDHEN, CDR2 SYDVKM. The trim removed 4 bases at V and 1 base at J, leaving 12 bases unmatched. The CDR3 loop is CASSYDLTSGRAWSYEQYF. The CDR3 coding sequence is TGTGCCAGCAGTTATGACCTGACTAGCGGGAGGGCCTGGTCCTACGAGCAGTACTTC.

The chain joins TRBV4-2 to TRBJ2-7; TRBD2 matches 12 bases. CDR1 LGHNA and CDR2 YNFKEQ come from the germline V gene. Losses at the gene ends were 6 bases for V and 3 bases for J; bases not matched to a gene: 9. CDR3 size: 16 residues. CDR3 in DNA: TGTGCCAGCAGAACAGGGACTAGCGGGCCCATCTACGAGCAGTACTTC. It encodes CASRTGTSGPIYEQYF.

V usage is TRBV28 and J usage is TRBJ2-3; 9 bases line up with TRBD2. The trim removed 4 bases at V and 2 bases at J, leaving 4 bases unmatched. The CDR3 extends over 15 amino acids. The germline V gene encodes CDR1 MDHEN and CDR2 SYDVKM. CDR3 coding DNA: TGTGCCAGCAGTTCCCTAGCGGGGCCCACAGATACGCAGTATTTT. Protein: CASSSLAGPTDTQYF.

The J gene is TRBJ2-7, the V gene TRBV11-1; D gene uncertain. The CDR3 has 16 amino acids. Trimming took off 2 bases at V and 5 bases at J, with 19 bases between the two ends. CDR1 and CDR2 from the germline V gene are SGHAT and FQDESV (reference sequence). CDR3 sequence: CASSLSIRPDLNEQYF. CDR3 sequence (DNA): TGTGCCAGCAGCTTAAGTATCAGGCCAGACTTAAACGAGCAGTACTTC.

This clone counts as medium-sized. The V and J genes are TRBV10-1 and TRBJ1-2; a weak D match, TRBD1 (5 bases). Trimming stripped 6 bases from V and 2 bases from J, with 10 bases between. The CDR3 length is 13 residues. Germline V gene data show CDR1 as WNHNN and CDR2 as SYGVQD (reference sequence). CDR3 residues: CASRRGENYGYTF. The CDR3 DNA is TGCGCCAGCAGGCGGGGGGAAAACTATGGCTACACCTTC.

A few counts support this clone. The chain combines TRBV11-3 with TRBJ1-2; D might be TRBD1 (5 bases). This CDR3 contains 12 residues. Looked up from germline, CDR1 is SGHNT and CDR2 is YENEEA. The V end was cut by 5 bases, the J end by 3 bases, with 7 bases between. The CDR3 DNA sequence: TGTGCCAGCAGCCGAGGGGACTATGGCTACACCTTC. Translation gives CASSRGDYGYTF.

The genes are TRBV19 and TRBJ1-2, with D possibly matching TRBD1 (6 bases). Trimming removed 3 bases at V and 0 bases at J, with 14 bases between. CDR1 LNHDA and CDR2 SQIVND come from the germline V gene (reference sequence). This CDR3 is built from 16 residues. CDR3 loop: CASSIALGASNYGYTF. The CDR3 DNA sequence: TGTGCCAGTAGTATCGCGTTGGGGGCTTCTAACTATGGCTACACCTTC.

V and J are TRBV7-2 and TRBJ1-5; the D is unclear. The CDR3 is 13 amino acids. The V end was cut by 1 base, the J end by 1 base, with 2 bases between. Per germline, CDR1 SGHTA and CDR2 FQGNSA. In nucleotides, the CDR3 is TGTGCCAGCAGCTTAGAAAGCAATCAGCCCCAGCATTTT. Translation gives CASSLESNQPQHF.

The chain has TRBV11-3 and TRBJ2-5; 10 nucleotides line up with TRBD1. CDR1 and CDR2 from the germline V gene are SGHNT and YENEEA. The ends lost 4 bases at V and 4 bases at J; junction bases unmatched: 6. CDR3 length equals 15 residues. DNA of the CDR3: TGTGCCAGCAGCTCGGGACAGGGGATAGGAGAGACCCAGTACTTC. This sequence encodes CASSSGQGIGETQYF.

The chain is built from TRBV11-3 and TRBJ1-6; possible D gene TRBD1, 5 bases. In germline, CDR1 is SGHNT, CDR2 YENEEA. The CDR3 extends over 14 amino acids. Trimming cost V 5 bases and J 8 bases, with 13 bases left between them. CDR3 protein: CASSGTAIDSPLHF. As DNA, the CDR3 is TGTGCCAGCAGCGGGACCGCCATAGATTCACCCCTCCACTTT.

The chain carries TRBV6-6 and TRBJ2-2; D is undetermined. Germline values: CDR1 MNHNY, CDR2 SVGAGI (reference sequence). The V end lost 4 bases, the J end lost 5 bases, and 14 bases lay between the germline ends. CDR3 size: 15 residues. CDR3 sequence: CASSSLERRTGELFF. The CDR3 DNA reads as TGTGCCAGCAGTTCCCTAGAGAGGCGAACCGGGGAGCTGTTTTTT.

The chain's CDR3 is CASSPLGGAKGYTF. Here the CDR3 DNA reads TGTGCCAGCAGCCCCCTGGGGGGGGCAAAGGGCTACACCTTC. The chain carries TRBV9 and TRBJ1-2; a weak D match, TRBD1 (6 bases). Trimming cost V 4 bases and J 8 bases, with 18 bases left between them. This CDR3 is built from 14 residues. From germline, CDR1 is SGDLS and CDR2 YYNGEE.

The genes are TRBV7-8 and TRBJ1-4, with D uncertain. The germline V gene has CDR1 SGHVS and CDR2 FQNEAQ. The CDR3 runs to 14 residues. V lost 5 bases and J lost 7, with 14 bases in between. CDR3 sequence (DNA): TGTGCCAGCAGCGGTCCGGGTCTAGGTGAAAAACTGTTTTTT. This codes for CASSGPGLGEKLFF. Variable domain in full (rest from reference TRBV7-8 and TRBJ1-4): GAGVSQSPRYKVAKRGQDVALRCDPISGHVSLFWYQQALGQGPEFLTYFQNEAQLDKSGLPSDRFFAERPEGSVSTLKIQRTQQEDSAVYLCASSGPGLGEKLFFGSGTQLSVL.